Following are 24 T cell receptor beta chains from one sample sequenced in a study of T cells in Graves' hyperthyroidism and ophthalmopathy. Researchers took RNA transcripts and amplified the TCR beta CDR3 regions from them. HTBI primers were the set used in a first-round RT-PCR of the TCR CDR3. TCRdb recomputed calls from the multiplex PCR reads with MiXCR, one row per CDR3 protein. Of about 320,000 distinct CDR3 sequences listed, roughly 15% are singletons. Sequencing was done on a sample of blood. The receptor source for this set is a man aged 25 to 40 with Graves' hyperthyroidism.

This clonotype was observed at least ten times. The chain is built from TRBV12-3 or TRBV12-4 and TRBJ2-7; D remains unclear. The ends were cut back, 2 bases at V and 6 bases at J, with 8 bases in the middle. This CDR3 region has 12 residues. CDR3 bases: TGTGCCAGCAGTTTATGGACGGGCGAGCAGTACTTC. It translates to CASSLWTGEQYF.

The CDR3 region has the DNA TGTGCCAGCAGCTTCATTCGGCCGGGAGGAGGCGATGAGCAGTTCTTC. Translating it yields CASSFIRPGGGDEQFF. The genes are TRBV11-3 and TRBJ2-1; 7 nucleotides match TRBD2. Per germline, CDR1 SGHNT and CDR2 YENEEA. This CDR3 spans 16 amino acids. After removal of 3 bases from V and 8 bases from J, the junction contained 13 bases not matched to a gene.

There are a few counts of this clonotype. The V and J genes are TRBV20-1 and TRBJ2-5; 9 bases are shared with TRBD2. J lost 4 bases, V lost 6 bases, and 12 bases had no gene match. Looked up from germline, CDR1 is DFQATT and CDR2 is SNEGSKA (reference sequence). CDR3 length: 15 amino acids. The CDR3 loop reads CSASIEREVVETQYF. The CDR3 region has the DNA TGCAGTGCGTCAATCGAGCGGGAGGTGGTAGAGACCCAGTACTTC.

This clonotype has more than one count but fewer than ten. This chain links TRBV5-1 with TRBJ2-1; TRBD1 matches 7 bases. The ends lost 3 bases at V and 5 bases at J; junction bases unmatched: 2. CDR3 length equals 13 residues. Germline CDR1 reads SGHRS; CDR2 reads YFSETQ. The CDR3 DNA sequence: TGCGCCAGCAGCTATGACAGGGACAATGAGCAGTTCTTC. This gives the protein CASSYDRDNEQFF.

Concerning this clonotype itself: A much more abundant neighbour one base away suggests this may be a read error. Since the CDR3 does not end with the conserved phenylalanine or tryptophan, this likely comes from a read error. The chain links TRBV27 to TRBJ1-1; D is ambiguous. CDR3 length: 15 residues. The germline V gene encodes CDR1 MNHEY and CDR2 SMNVEV (reference sequence). Trimming left V 0 bases short and J 1 base short, with 9 bases between. The CDR3: CASSLSMGGNTEAFL. In DNA, the CDR3 is TGTGCCAGCAGTTTATCGATGGGCGGGAACACTGAAGCTTTCCTT.

This clonotype was found many times. The chain combines TRBV11-2 with TRBJ1-5; D is unresolved. This CDR3 comprises 13 residues. Deletions cut 5 bases from V and 7 bases from J, with 12 bases between. Per the germline V gene, CDR1 is SGHAT and CDR2 is FQNNGV. This CDR3 reads CASSRDLAQPQHF. The CDR3 bases are TGTGCCAGCAGCCGCGACTTGGCCCAGCCCCAGCATTTT.

This clonotype has a count of ten or more. The chain carries TRBV5-8 and TRBJ2-1; no clear D gene. Trimming removed 2 bases from V and 2 bases from J, with 14 bases in between. Germline CDR1 is SGHTS and CDR2 is YDEGEE. This CDR3 is 16 amino acids long. The CDR3 spells CASSFGVDPPYNEQFF. The CDR3, as DNA: TGTGCCAGCAGCTTTGGTGTGGACCCCCCCTACAATGAGCAGTTCTTC.

The chain links TRBV12-3 or TRBV12-4 to TRBJ2-1, with D perhaps given as TRBD1 or TRBD2 (5 bases each). CDR3 size: 11 residues. Trimming took 6 bases from V and 9 from J, leaving 9 bases between them. The CDR3 DNA is TGTGCCAGCAGACTAGGGGTTGAGCAGTTCTTC. Translating gives CASRLGVEQFF.

Ten or more counts support this clonotype. The genes are TRBV3-1 and TRBJ2-3; possibly TRBD1 for D (6 bases). Deletions cut 5 bases from V and 4 bases from J, with 10 bases between. CDR3 length equals 13 residues. Germline V gives CDR1 LGHDT, CDR2 YNNKEL (reference sequence). CDR3 DNA: TGTGCCAGCAGCTTACAGGGTTCAGATACGCAGTATTTT. It codes for CASSLQGSDTQYF.

The table lists this clonotype with many counts. V gene TRBV10-3 combines with J gene TRBJ2-1; D may be TRBD1 (5 bases). This CDR3 is built from 12 residues. Germline CDR1 is ENHRY and CDR2 is SYGVKD. Trimming stripped 11 bases from V and 4 bases from J, with 12 bases between. This CDR3 reads CAVVTDYNEQFF. The CDR3 DNA follows: TGTGCCGTGGTGACAGATTACAATGAGCAGTTCTTC.

This clonotype was detected many times. The chain carries TRBV27 and TRBJ2-1; D is perhaps TRBD2 (6 bases). The germline V gene has CDR1 MNHEY and CDR2 SMNVEV (reference sequence). This CDR3 region has 15 residues. Trimming took off 3 bases at V and 0 bases at J, with 9 bases between the two ends. This chain's CDR3 is CASSFRGASYNEQFF. The CDR3 nucleotides are TGTGCCAGCAGTTTTCGCGGGGCCTCCTACAATGAGCAGTTCTTC.

This clonotype has more than one count but fewer than ten. The V and J genes are TRBV7-2 and TRBJ2-6; D call uncertain. The CDR3 runs 14 residues. Germline V gene lookup returns CDR1 SGHTA and CDR2 FQGNSA. Trimming stripped 6 bases from V and 5 bases from J, with 11 bases between. The CDR3 sequence is CASRPLPRANVLTF. As DNA, the CDR3 is TGTGCCAGCAGACCACTTCCGAGGGCCAACGTCCTGACTTTC.

The sample holds one count of this clonotype. With a much larger clone just one base away, this may be a read error. The J gene is TRBJ2-2, the V gene TRBV11-1, with 11 bases fitting TRBD2. The CDR3 contains 17 residues. Germline trimming cut 5 bases from V and 1 base from J; bases unmatched to any gene: 6. Germline V gene lookup returns CDR1 SGHAT and CDR2 FQDESV (reference sequence). The chain's CDR3 is CASSAVGTSGNTGELFF. The CDR3 coding sequence is TGTGCCAGCAGCGCAGTTGGGACTAGCGGGAACACCGGGGAGCTGTTTTTT.

This clonotype was detected ten times or more. V usage is TRBV28 and J usage is TRBJ1-4, with D perhaps TRBD1 (6 bases). CDR3 length: 14 amino acids. Trimming left V 3 bases short and J 4 bases short, with 9 bases between. The germline V gene encodes CDR1 MDHEN and CDR2 SYDVKM. CDR3 in amino acids: CASSFGGDNEKLFF. For the CDR3, the DNA is TGTGCCAGCAGTTTCGGGGGCGATAATGAAAAACTGTTTTTT. Using reference TRBV28 and TRBJ1-4 for the parts outside the CDR3, the full variable domain is DVKVTQSSRYLVKRTGEKVFLECVQDMDHENMFWYRQDPGLGLRLIYFSYDVKMKEKGDIPEGYSVSREKKERFSLILESASTNQTSMYLCASSFGGDNEKLFFGSGTQLSVL.

This clonotype was seen a handful of times. The J gene is TRBJ1-5, the V gene TRBV27; TRBD1 is a possible D gene (6 bases). This CDR3 is built from 15 residues. V lost 2 bases and J lost 2, with 10 bases in between. The germline V gene has CDR1 MNHEY and CDR2 SMNVEV (reference sequence). In DNA form, the CDR3 reads TGTGCCAGCAGTTTAACAGGGTTCGGCAATCAGCCCCAGCATTTT. Its translation: CASSLTGFGNQPQHF.

This clonotype occurred a few times. The gene calls are TRBV5-1 and TRBJ2-1; TRBD2 is a possible D gene (6 bases). CDR3 length equals 15 residues. V was pared by 4 bases and J by 1 base, with 12 bases between. The V gene's germline CDR1 is SGHRS and CDR2 YFSETQ. The CDR3 reads CASSDPGRSYNEQFF. DNA of the CDR3: TGCGCCAGCAGCGACCCTGGGAGGTCCTACAATGAGCAGTTCTTC.

This clonotype was found a few times. In DNA, the CDR3 is TGTGCCAGCAGATCACTAGCGGGAGTAGGTGAGCAGTTCTTC. Amino acid sequence: CASRSLAGVGEQFF. This rearrangement joins TRBV27 to TRBJ2-1, with 11 bases matching TRBD2. The CDR3 spans 14 residues. J gave up 9 bases and V 6 bases, and 7 bases lay outside the gene matches. Germline V gene lookup returns CDR1 MNHEY and CDR2 SMNVEV (reference sequence).

The J gene is TRBJ2-1, the V gene TRBV7-9; possible D gene TRBD1, 6 bases. CDR1 and CDR2 (germline): SEHNR, FQNEAQ (reference sequence). V gave up 6 bases and J gave up 10 bases, with 16 bases separating them. The CDR3 is 13 residues long. CDR3 in amino acids: CASRTDRRGEQFF. CDR3 DNA: TGTGCCAGCAGGACCGACAGGCGCGGAGAGCAGTTCTTC.

To note about this clonotype: Just one base apart from a much larger clone, this may be a read error. The chain has TRBV6-1 and TRBJ1-2; 7 bases are shared with TRBD1. Germline values: CDR1 MNHNS, CDR2 SASEGT. The CDR3 length is 15 residues. The CDR3: CASSPDPGQTYGCTF. The CDR3 DNA sequence: TGTGCCAGCAGTCCCGACCCGGGACAGACCTATGGCTGCACCTTC.

The J gene is TRBJ2-3, the V gene TRBV6-1, with TRBD2 matching over 16 bases. CDR1 and CDR2 from the germline V gene are MNHNS and SASEGT. The CDR3 length is 18 residues. Trimming removed 6 bases from V and 4 bases from J; junction bases left unmatched: 10. This chain's CDR3 is CASRSPGTSGRGPDTQYF. The CDR3 coding sequence is TGTGCCAGCAGAAGCCCCGGGACTAGCGGGAGGGGCCCAGATACGCAGTATTTT.

This clonotype was recorded once. The V and J genes are TRBV7-9 and TRBJ1-1; maybe TRBD1 (5 bases). The CDR3 is 15 residues long. Per germline, CDR1 SEHNR and CDR2 FQNEAQ (reference sequence). The V gene lost 3 bases and the J gene lost 4 bases, with 15 bases spanning the gap. In DNA form, the CDR3 reads TGTGCCAGCAGCTTGGGTCTGGTGGGGGGCACTGAAGCTTTCTTT. Translation gives CASSLGLVGGTEAFF. Variable domain in full (rest from reference TRBV7-9 and TRBJ1-1): DTGVSQNPRHKITKRGQNVTFRCDPISEHNRLYWYRQTLGQGPEFLTYFQNEAQLEKSRLLSDRFSAERPKGSFSTLEIQRTEQGDSAMYLCASSLGLVGGTEAFFGQGTRLTVV.

V is TRBV20-1 and J is TRBJ2-1; 9 bases map to TRBD2. This CDR3 region has 19 residues. The germline gives CDR1 DFQATT, CDR2 SNEGSKA (reference sequence). The ends lost 0 bases at V and 0 bases at J; junction bases unmatched: 12. The CDR3 spells CSARDLGAGGPSSYNEQFF. In DNA, the CDR3 is TGCAGTGCTAGAGATCTTGGAGCGGGAGGACCAAGCTCCTACAATGAGCAGTTCTTC.

The sample holds a few counts of this clonotype. The gene calls are TRBV30 and TRBJ2-4; 8 bases align to TRBD1. Trimming took 4 bases from V and 5 from J; bases not matched to a gene: 1. Looked up from germline, CDR1 is GTSNPN and CDR2 is SVGIG (reference sequence). The CDR3 length is 12 residues. CDR3 in DNA: TGTGCCTGGACAGGGGGCCAAAACATTCAGTACTTC. Its protein product is CAWTGGQNIQYF.

This clonotype has a count of ten or more. The V call is TRBV18, the J call TRBJ2-5; perhaps D is TRBD1 or TRBD2 (5 bases each). Germline CDR1 and CDR2: KGHSH and LQKENI. The V gene lost 8 bases and the J gene lost 5 bases, with 12 bases spanning the gap. The CDR3 loop spans 12 amino acids. The CDR3 DNA is TGTGCCAGCAGCCCGGGACGGGAGACCCAGTACTTC. Translating gives CASSPGRETQYF.